This T cell receptor (beta chain) was captured by sequencing in a study of siplizumab effects on memory and regulatory T cells. Overall study findings and caveats: Researchers could map only a minor fraction of alloreactive clones to unstimulated subsets. A naive or memory phenotype could not be assigned to roughly 80-97% of the proliferating CD4+ or CD8+ clones. Confirmation was lacking for the suppressive function of proliferating Tregs derived from siplizumab cultures.

Generated by immunoSEQ multiplex PCR, the TCRdb table keeps only in-frame clones and is missing some. The sample holds roughly 100,000 clones, around nine tenths seen once. Points on this clone: Its target is not known.

The CDR3 sequence is 16 residues long. CDR1 is SGHRS and CDR2 is YFSETQ in the germline V gene. J gave up 5 bases and V 4 bases, and 12 bases lay outside the gene matches. The specimen was CD4+ T cells sorted from blood. The V call is TRBV5-1, the J call TRBJ2-3; 8 bases are a match to TRBD1. This TCR was sampled from a human donor in good health. CDR3 DNA: TGCGCCAGCAGCCCGGGGAGGACAGGGTTGGGAGATACGCAGTATTTT. Its translation: CASSPGRTGLGDTQYF.